The clone carrying this T cell receptor (beta chain) came up a few times. Antigen specificity is unknown. This entry belongs to a study of T cells after yellow fever vaccination. General study findings and limits: Faster peaking, at day 5 versus 15, marked a secondary response that was weaker. Contamination by abundant bulk-population clonotypes could be present in FACS-sorted repertoires.

UMIs and a universal primer site were added when TCR cDNA was made by 5'RACE template switching. Via MiXCR, TCRdb re-called the 5' RACE reads, giving one row per CDR3 protein. The table lists about 330,000 distinct CDR3 sequences, approximately 4% of them singletons. Here the sequenced sample was PBMCs, taken 5 days after the yellow fever booster vaccination. The clonotype was recovered from a man aged 18 to 30 who received the YFV17D yellow fever vaccine.

The CDR3 loop reads CASSLEVAGGNKAFF. In DNA, the CDR3 is TGTGCCAGCAGCTTAGAAGTAGCCGGGGGGAATAAAGCTTTCTTT. This rearrangement joins TRBV7-9 to TRBJ1-1; weak D call: TRBD1 (5 bases). CDR1 and CDR2 (germline): SEHNR, FQNEAQ (reference sequence). Trimming removed 1 base from V and 9 bases from J, with 18 bases in between. This CDR3 spans 15 amino acids.